These T cell receptor beta chains were read from a single sample in a study of radiotherapy plus CTLA-4 blockade in lung cancer. The repertoire was sequenced with immunoSEQ multiplex PCR; TCRdb's copy has only in-frame clones and lacks some. The table shows about 40,000 clones, with approximately 75% occurring only once. Source: peripheral blood, taken from a patient treated with radiotherapy plus ipilimumab. These receptors originate from a human donor with non-small cell lung cancer that progressed on radiotherapy plus ipilimumab. The CDR3 runs from the conserved cysteine through the conserved F or W. D genes are given only for firm matches. Only some rows state a clone size, as once, few, many or a class for expanded clones.

TRBJ1-4,-,-,15,TRBV7-9,TGTGCCAGCAGCTCAAACTTGGGGGGTACGGAAAAACTGTTTTTT,CASSSNLGGTEKLFF
TRBJ2-7,-,-,14,TRBV5-4,TGTGCCAGCAGCTTGCCAGGAGGGTCCTACGAGCAGTACTTC,CASSLPGGSYEQYF
TRBJ2-7,-,-,14,TRBV9,TGTGCCAGCAGCGTAGGACAGGCGTTCTACGAGCAGTACTTC,CASSVGQAFYEQYF
TRBJ2-7,TRBD2,-,15,TRBV12-5,TGTGCTAGTGGTTTAGGCAGCGGGGGGTCCTACGAGCAGTACTTC,CASGLGSGGSYEQYF
TRBJ1-1,-,-,13,TRBV27,TGTGCCAGCAGATTCCGGGGGAACACTGAAGCTTTCTTT,CASRFRGNTEAFF
TRBJ2-3,-,-,17,TRBV13,TGTGCCAGCAGCCCACTGGCAGACACATCTAGCACAGATACGCAGTATTTT,CASSPLADTSSTDTQYF
TRBJ1-2,-,-,13,TRBV29-1,TGCAGCGTGTGGGGGGACGGCAACTATGGCTACACCTTC,CSVWGDGNYGYTF
TRBJ2-5,-,once,15,TRBV18,TGTGCCAGCTCACCCGGGGCAGGGGCCGAGGAGACCCAGTACTTC,CASSPGAGAEETQYF
TRBJ2-5,-,-,14,TRBV4-3,TGCGCCAGCAGCCAAGATTCACTAGCCGAGACCCAGTACTTC,CASSQDSLAETQYF
TRBJ1-4,-,-,15,TRBV4-1,TGCGCCAGCAGCGCGCGTAGGGGATACGGTGAAAAACTGTTTTTT,CASSARRGYGEKLFF
TRBJ2-1,TRBD2,-,14,TRBV29-1,TGCAGCGTTGATCGGGGGGGGGCTTACAATGAGCAGTTCTTC,CSVDRGGAYNEQFF
TRBJ2-7,-,-,15,TRBV7-2,TGTGCCAGCAGCCGAACCCATGACACACACTACGAGCAGTACTTC,CASSRTHDTHYEQYF
TRBJ1-1,TRBD1,-,16,TRBV5-1,TGCGCCAGCAGCAGTCGACAGGGAGGTACGGACACTGAAGCTTTCTTT,CASSSRQGGTDTEAFF
TRBJ2-1,TRBD2,-,15,TRBV18,TGTGCCAGCTCACCCCTGGGACTAGCGGCCAATGAGCAGTTCTTC,CASSPLGLAANEQFF
TRBJ1-1,-,-,15,TRBV19,TGTGCCAGTAGTACCAGGGAAAATCTCAACACTGAAGCTTTCTTT,CASSTRENLNTEAFF
TRBJ1-3,TRBD1,-,15,TRBV7-9,TGTGCCAGCAGCTTATGGACAGGGGCTGGAAACACCATATATTTT,CASSLWTGAGNTIYF
TRBJ1-3,-,once,13,TRBV11-2,TGTGCCAGCAGCTTAGAGGCCGTAAACACCATATATTTT,CASSLEAVNTIYF
TRBJ2-5,TRBD2,-,15,TRBV6-5,TGTGCCAGCAGTCCCCGTCTAGCGGGGACGGAGACCCAGTACTTC,CASSPRLAGTETQYF
TRBJ2-7,TRBD1,-,16,TRBV2,TGTGCCAGCAGAGACAGAGGGGGCAAGAGTACCTACGAGCAGTACTTC,CASRDRGGKSTYEQYF
TRBJ2-7,TRBD1,-,16,TRBV18,TGTGCCAGCTCACCACCGGGCCCGGGACAGGACTACGAGCAGTACTTC,CASSPPGPGQDYEQYF
TRBJ1-1,-,few,15,TRBV19,TGTGCCAGTAGTATAGGCACCAGTGGAGAGCGGGGAGCTTTCTTT,CASSIGTSGERGAFF
TRBJ2-3,-,-,14,TRBV5-1,TGCGCCAGCAGCTTCGGAGCCGACGCAGATACGCAGTATTTT,CASSFGADADTQYF
TRBJ2-7,-,-,13,TRBV7-9,TGTGCCAGCCAGCCGGGGAGCTCCTACGAGCAGTACTTC,CASQPGSSYEQYF
TRBJ2-1,TRBD1,-,16,TRBV10-1,TGCGCCAGCAGTAACACCGGGACAGGAGCCTACAATGAGCAGTTCTTC,CASSNTGTGAYNEQFF
TRBJ2-7,TRBD1,-,14,TRBV19,TGTGCCAGTAGTCCCAGGGGGCGGTTATACGAGCAGTACTTC,CASSPRGRLYEQYF
TRBJ1-2,TRBD1,once,13,TRBV7-8,TGTGCCAGCAGCAGCGACAGGGGGCGTCCCTACACCTTC,CASSSDRGRPYTF
TRBJ2-1,TRBD1,-,15,TRBV7-9,TGTGCCAGCAGCCGACAGGGACAGGGACCCAATGAGCAGTTCTTC,CASSRQGQGPNEQFF
TRBJ2-5,-,-,12,TRBV7-8,TGTGCCAGCAGCTTACGGGGAGAGACCCAGTACTTC,CASSLRGETQYF
TRBJ2-2,-,few,13,TRBV4-2,TGTGCCAGCACCCGGGAGTTCACCGGGGAGCTGTTTTTT,CASTREFTGELFF
TRBJ2-1,-,-,15,TRBV6-1,TGTGCCAGCAGTGAAATCCTAGCGCTGACGAATGAGCAGTTCTTC,CASSEILALTNEQFF
TRBJ2-3,TRBD2,once,17,TRBV19,TGTGCCAGTAGTACGGGACTAGCGGGGGAGATCACAGATACGCAGTATTTT,CASSTGLAGEITDTQYF
TRBJ2-1,-,once,13,TRBV19,TGTGCCAGTGTGTCGTTTGCGGGGGCCCAGCAGTTCTTC,CASVSFAGAQQFF
TRBJ1-1,TRBD1,-,16,TRBV5-1,TGCGCCAGCAGCTCCGAACCGGGACAGAGGAACACTGAAGCTTTCTTT,CASSSEPGQRNTEAFF
TRBJ1-3,-,-,16,TRBV7-2,TGTGCCAGCAGCATCACGACCTTGATCGGGGGAAACACCATATATTTT,CASSITTLIGGNTIYF
TRBJ1-4,TRBD1,-,14,TRBV7-8,TGTGCCAGCAGCGAACAGGGGTTTAATGAAAAACTGTTTTTT,CASSEQGFNEKLFF
TRBJ1-2,TRBD1,once,14,TRBV27,TGTGCCAGCAGATACGGACAGGGAGACTATGGCTACACCTTC,CASRYGQGDYGYTF
TRBJ2-3,TRBD2,few,15,TRBV6-5,TGTGCCAGCAGAGCTAGCGGGGGGGGGTCAGATACGCAGTATTTT,CASRASGGGSDTQYF
TRBJ2-7,TRBD2,-,16,TRBV27,TGTGCCAGCAGTTTAGGAGCCGGGACTATACCCTACGAGCAGTACTTC,CASSLGAGTIPYEQYF
TRBJ2-7,TRBD1,-,12,TRBV28,TGTGCCAGCAGTCAGGGGGCCTACGAGCAGTACTTC,CASSQGAYEQYF
TRBJ2-2,-,-,18,TRBV11-2,TGTGCCAGCAGCGACAATTTTGGGACTGACTGGAACACCGGGGAGCTGTTTTTT,CASSDNFGTDWNTGELFF
TRBJ2-2,TRBD2,-,15,TRBV13,TGTGCCAGCAGCTTAGCGGGGGGGCCGGACGGGGAGCTGTTTTTT,CASSLAGGPDGELFF
TRBJ2-3,TRBD2,few,18,TRBV6-1,TGTGCCAGCAGTGCCTTTCCCCCTAGCGGCGGCACCGCAGATACGCAGTATTTT,CASSAFPPSGGTADTQYF
TRBJ1-6,TRBD1,-,15,TRBV19,TGTGCCAGCCGGGACAGGGGCGCCTATAATTCACCCCTCCACTTT,CASRDRGAYNSPLHF
TRBJ1-1,-,-,14,TRBV2,TGTGCCAGCAGTGCCGGGACATGGAACACTGAAGCTTTCTTT,CASSAGTWNTEAFF
TRBJ1-2,TRBD1,-,15,TRBV27,TGTGCCAGCAGTCGACAGGGTGAGGCTAACTATGGCTACACCTTC,CASSRQGEANYGYTF
TRBJ2-3,TRBD1,-,15,TRBV19,TGTGCCAGTCAAACCCAGGGGGTAAGCACAGATACGCAGTATTTT,CASQTQGVSTDTQYF
TRBJ1-1,-,-,12,TRBV6-1,TGTGCCAGCAGTGATCCGGGCACTGAAGCTTTCTTT,CASSDPGTEAFF
TRBJ1-2,-,-,13,TRBV6-1,TGTGCCAGCAGTGAACAGGGCGCCTATGGCTACACCTTC,CASSEQGAYGYTF
TRBJ2-7,-,-,14,TRBV6-5,TGTGCCAGCAGTTACTCGACTGAAACCTACGAGCAGTACTTC,CASSYSTETYEQYF
TRBJ1-3,-,-,15,TRBV9,TGTGCCAGCAGCCCACAGGACAGTGCTGGAAACACCATATATTTT,CASSPQDSAGNTIYF
TRBJ1-6,-,-,13,TRBV19,TGTGCCACCGCGGACCCGGGAGGATCACCCCTCCACTTT,CATADPGGSPLHF
TRBJ2-7,-,-,15,TRBV19,TGTGCCAGTACACCCGGGATGGAAAGGTCCTACGAGCAGTACTTC,CASTPGMERSYEQYF
TRBJ2-7,TRBD1,-,14,TRBV19,TGTGCCAGTACCGAACCAGGGGGCGTTGGCGAGCAGTACTTC,CASTEPGGVGEQYF
TRBJ2-7,TRBD1,-,13,TRBV7-2,TGTGCCAGCAGCTTAGAGGCAGGGGGCGAGCAGTACTTC,CASSLEAGGEQYF
TRBJ2-7,TRBD1,-,16,TRBV23-1,TGCGCCAGCAGTCAATCAAACAGGGGGCCCTCCTACGAGCAGTACTTC,CASSQSNRGPSYEQYF